These 2 T cell receptor beta chains share one sample of origin, sequenced in a study of CD8 T cells in Susac syndrome. Reverse transcription of about 0.5 to 1 ug RNA used random hexamers. A single record per CDR3 protein comes from TCRdb applying MiXCR to the immunoSEQ multiplex PCR reads. The sample lists around 71,000 distinct CDR3 sequences; approximately 96% were seen once. Material: CD4+ T cells from PBMCs. These TCRs come from a human donor with multiple sclerosis.

V is TRBV13 and J is TRBJ2-5; D is ambiguous. With 4 bases removed from V and 7 bases from J, the gap between germline ends came to 22 bases. This CDR3 has 16 residues. CDR1 is PRHDT, CDR2 FYEKMQ, per germline (reference sequence). The CDR3 here is CASSSRSTSVMGTQYF. CDR3 bases: TGTGCCAGCAGCTCTCGGAGCACCTCGGTTATGGGGACCCAGTACTTC. The whole variable domain, filled in from reference TRBV13 and TRBJ2-5, reads AAGVIQSPRHLIKEKRETATLKCYPIPRHDTVYWYQQGPGQDPQFLISFYEKMQSDKGSIPDRFSAQQFSDYHSELNMSSLELGDSALYFCASSSRSTSVMGTQYFGPGTRLLVL.

This chain joins TRBV3-1 and TRBJ1-5, with D uncertain. The CDR3 is 12 amino acids. V shed 6 bases and J shed 5 bases, with 8 bases lying between them. Germline assignment: CDR1 LGHDT and CDR2 YNNKEL (reference sequence). CDR3 sequence (DNA): TGTGCCAGCAGACTCGGGGATCAGCCCCAGCATTTT. This translates into CASRLGDQPQHF.